This T cell receptor (beta chain) was observed in a study of T cells in Graves' hyperthyroidism and ophthalmopathy. Germline V gene sequence: CDR1 MDHEN, CDR2 SYDVKM. The J segment lost 2 bases and the V segment lost 8 bases, leaving 8 bases of the junction unmatched. This CDR3 spans 15 amino acids. Not enrolled were patients with uncontrolled infection, other autoimmune disease, pregnancy or lactation. This clonotype showed up just a few times. Antigen unknown. Amplification of TCR beta CDR3 regions was performed using RNA transcripts as template. The primer set for the first-round RT-PCR of the TCR CDR3 was HTBI. TCRdb re-called the multiplex PCR reads with MiXCR, one entry per CDR3 protein. The data show around 690,000 distinct CDR3 sequences, under 25% seen once. General study results and limits: Also found in blood were most expanded thyroid clonotypes above 0.001.

The V gene is TRBV28, the J gene TRBJ2-3; 9 positions agree with TRBD2. This sequence was found in a man aged 25-40 years with Graves' ophthalmopathy. The specimen was blood. The CDR3 nucleotides are TGTGCCAGCTCTCGACTAGCGGCATTCACAGATACGCAGTATTTT. It specifies CASSRLAAFTDTQYF.